The clone carrying this T cell receptor beta chain was detected many times. The antigen is not known. V gave up 6 bases and J gave up 6 bases, with 18 bases separating them. This CDR3 contains 14 residues. Germline V lookup: CDR1 DFQATT, CDR2 SNEGSKA (reference sequence). These data come from a study of human T cells and chemical hapten exposure. The wider study: Women made up most patients, who had alopecia areata, totalis or universalis.

Regarding the study as a whole: Relative to controls, expanded TCRs formed significantly more large CDR3 similarity clusters.

Time point of the sample: pre-sensitization, week 0. The treatment here: therapeutic diphenylcyclopropenone sensitization with weekly scalp DPC. Researchers sampled blood before each patch test went on. Those who donated were patients with alopecia, 18 to 70 years of age, and suitable for DPC. MiXCR, run by TCRdb on the RACE reads, gives a single entry per CDR3 protein. The top ten hold 2.5% to 3% of the sample, which has more than 300,000 distinct CDR3 sequences, more than 4.5% seen once. This specimen was whole blood, taken in connection with sensitization to the hapten diphenylcyclopropenone (DPC). The chain joins TRBV20-1 to TRBJ2-1; D may match TRBD1 or TRBD2 (5 bases each). This TCR was recovered from a woman aged 50 to 65 with alopecia areata. Some clones in this sample may be carry-over from other donors' samples. CDR3 amino acids: CSAPWVGTGNEQFF. For the CDR3, the DNA is TGCAGTGCCCCTTGGGTCGGGACGGGCAATGAGCAGTTCTTC.